Presented here are 28 T cell receptor beta chains from one specimen sequenced in a study of T-cell memory formation after mild COVID-19. Using its own MiXCR run on the 5' RACE reads, TCRdb lists one record per CDR3 protein. The sample contains 450,000 to 650,000 distinct CDR3 sequences, about 20% of which appear only once. The sample comprised PBMCs or a T cell subset sorted from them (not recorded which). Receptors were obtained from an adult woman who had mild COVID-19 (a few samples of this study predate the infection). Cell type and time point are not known.

This clonotype occurred a few times. The V gene is TRBV24-1, the J gene TRBJ2-3; 13 bases match TRBD2. This CDR3 is 17 amino acids long. Losses at the gene ends were 4 bases for V and 6 bases for J; bases not matched to a gene: 9. Germline CDR1 is KGHDR and CDR2 is SFDVKD. CDR3 in amino acids: CATSDWTSGSLLDTQYF. Written as DNA, the CDR3 is TGTGCCACCAGTGACTGGACTAGCGGGAGTCTTCTGGATACGCAGTATTTT.

This chain joins TRBV5-6 and TRBJ2-7, with TRBD1 identical over 8 bases. Per the germline V gene, CDR1 is SGHDT and CDR2 is YYEEEE. The CDR3 covers 14 residues. V lost 5 bases to trimming and J lost 2 bases; unmatched junction nucleotides: 6. The CDR3 here is CASRPTGVPYEQYF. CDR3 bases: TGTGCCAGCAGACCGACAGGGGTTCCCTACGAGCAGTACTTC.

V usage is TRBV12-3 or TRBV12-4 and J usage is TRBJ1-5; tentative D call: TRBD1 (5 bases). Trimming pared 4 bases from V and 11 bases from J, leaving 21 bases between. The CDR3 runs to 15 residues. This chain's CDR3 is CASSSPSGGIGAQHF. CDR3 nucleotide sequence: TGTGCCAGCAGTTCACCGTCGGGGGGTATCGGGGCCCAGCATTTT.

The rearrangement links TRBV6-6 to TRBJ2-1, with a weak D call TRBD1 (6 bases). Trimming left V 5 bases short and J 5 bases short, with 10 bases between. Germline values: CDR1 MNHNY, CDR2 SVGAGI (reference sequence). The CDR3 extends over 13 amino acids. The CDR3 spells CASSTYRDNEQFF. Here the CDR3 DNA reads TGTGCCAGCAGTACCTACAGGGACAATGAGCAGTTCTTC.

The table lists this clonotype with a count of one. The chain is built from TRBV5-5 and TRBJ2-4; TRBD1 is a possible D gene (5 bases). There are 13 residues in the CDR3. Trimming took 4 bases from V and 8 from J, leaving 13 bases between them. Germline loops: CDR1 SGHKS, CDR2 YYEKEE (reference sequence). The CDR3 nucleotides are TGTGCCAGCAGCCCAGGGATAGGGGACATTCAGTACTTC. It yields the protein CASSPGIGDIQYF.

The chain couples TRBV4-3 to TRBJ2-3; D may correspond to TRBD1 or TRBD2 (5 bases each). This CDR3 comprises 16 residues. Trimming left V 2 bases short and J 4 bases short, with 16 bases between. Per the germline V gene, CDR1 is LGHNA and CDR2 is YSLEER. The CDR3 nucleotides read TGCGCCAGCAGCCAACCGGGGCCTGTGGGTGCAGATACGCAGTATTTT. Its protein product is CASSQPGPVGADTQYF.

This clonotype was observed a handful of times. The DNA of the CDR3 is TGTGCCAGCAGCTTAGCCCCGGGACAGGGGGCTTTCGAGCAGTACTTC. Protein product: CASSLAPGQGAFEQYF. This chain uses TRBV7-9 with TRBJ2-7; TRBD1 agrees at 12 bases. CDR1 is SEHNR and CDR2 is FQNEAQ in the germline V gene (reference sequence). Germline trimming cut 0 bases from V and 6 bases from J; bases unmatched to any gene: 6. The CDR3 has 16 amino acids.

V is TRBV6-2 or TRBV6-3 and J is TRBJ2-7; D not certain. V lost 6 bases, J lost 6 bases, and 18 bases lay in between. CDR3 size: 14 residues. Germline CDR1 is MNHEY and CDR2 is SVGEGT. CDR3 sequence: CASRSPPASTEQYF. The CDR3 DNA reads as TGTGCCAGCAGGAGCCCTCCTGCGTCTACCGAGCAGTACTTC.

The V and J genes are TRBV7-9 and TRBJ1-1, with 7 bases lining up with TRBD1. CDR3 length: 17 residues. J lost 5 bases, V lost 2 bases, and 14 bases had no gene match. The V gene's germline CDR1 is SEHNR and CDR2 FQNEAQ (reference sequence). The CDR3 reads CASSLPPTGREGTEAFF. As DNA, the CDR3 is TGTGCCAGCAGCTTACCTCCGACAGGGCGTGAAGGGACTGAAGCTTTCTTT.

The chain has TRBV20-1 and TRBJ2-1, with 7 nucleotides matching TRBD2. This CDR3 has 16 residues. J gave up 0 bases and V 3 bases, and 8 bases lay outside the gene matches. The germline CDR1 and CDR2 sequences are DFQATT and SNEGSKA (reference sequence). In DNA form, the CDR3 reads TGCAGTGCTAGCCCCATGGGGGGGAACTCCTACAATGAGCAGTTCTTC. The encoded protein is CSASPMGGNSYNEQFF.

This clonotype was detected only a few times. At one end the junction does not follow the germline gene, possibly because of a read error. The V call is TRBV20-1, the J call TRBJ2-6, with a possible D match to TRBD1 (5 bases). CDR3 length: 15 amino acids. Germline V gene sequence: CDR1 DFQATT, CDR2 SNEGSKA (reference sequence). This CDR3 is CSAKSGSSGANVLTF. The DNA for the CDR3 is TGCAGTGCTAAATCAGGGTCCTCTGGGGCCAACGTCCTGACCTTC.

This chain joins TRBV11-3 and TRBJ2-5; 7 bases are a match to TRBD1. The germline V gene has CDR1 SGHNT and CDR2 YENEEA. V lost 4 bases and J lost 3; bases outside the gene matches: 8. CDR3 length: 15 amino acids. CDR3 residues: CASSSGQKKEETQYF. The DNA for the CDR3 is TGTGCCAGCAGCTCGGGACAGAAAAAAGAAGAGACCCAGTACTTC. Variable domain in full (rest from reference TRBV11-3 and TRBJ2-5): EAGVVQSPRYKIIEKKQPVAFWCNPISGHNTLYWYLQNLGQGPELLIRYENEEAVDDSQLPKDRFSAERLKGVDSTLKIQPAELGDSAVYLCASSSGQKKEETQYFGPGTRLLVL.

The chain carries TRBV5-5 and TRBJ2-3; D gene unclear. V was trimmed by 6 bases and J by 4 bases, leaving 9 bases between them. Germline V CDR1 and CDR2: SGHKS, YYEKEE (reference sequence). This CDR3 has 12 residues. The CDR3 loop is CASTLDPDTQYF. In nucleotides, the CDR3 is TGTGCCAGCACCCTGGATCCAGATACGCAGTATTTT.

This clonotype was counted between two and nine times. The chain uses TRBV7-9 and TRBJ2-4, with 7 nucleotides matching TRBD1. The CDR3 runs to 18 residues. J lost 0 bases, V lost 2 bases, and 10 bases had no gene match. Germline assignment: CDR1 SEHNR and CDR2 FQNEAQ (reference sequence). CDR3 in DNA: TGTGCCAGCAGCTTAAACCCGCGACAGGGATTAGCCAAAAACATTCAGTACTTC. Its translation is CASSLNPRQGLAKNIQYF.

V usage is TRBV20-1 and J usage is TRBJ2-1; TRBD2 aligns across 7 bases. V lost 5 bases to trimming and J lost 1 base; unmatched junction nucleotides: 8. There are 15 residues in the CDR3. Germline CDR1 and CDR2: DFQATT and SNEGSKA (reference sequence). The CDR3 here is CSASSRDYSYNEQFF. CDR3 in DNA: TGCAGTGCTTCGAGCCGGGACTATTCCTACAATGAGCAGTTCTTC.

There are a few counts of this clonotype. V gene TRBV18 combines with J gene TRBJ2-1, with TRBD1 as a possible D gene (6 bases). V was shortened by 2 bases and J by 5 bases, with 13 bases between the two germline ends. The CDR3 is made up of 15 amino acids. Germline CDR1 reads KGHSH; CDR2 reads LQKENI. CDR3: CASSPKVRGNNEQFF. The CDR3 nucleotides read TGTGCCAGCTCACCAAAAGTGAGGGGGAACAATGAGCAGTTCTTC. The full variable domain, completed using reference TRBV18 and TRBJ2-1, is NAGVMQNPRHLVRRRGQEARLRCSPMKGHSHVYWYRQLPEEGLKFMVYLQKENIIDESGMPKERFSAEFPKEGPSILRIQQVVRGDSAAYFCASSPKVRGNNEQFFGPGTRLTVL.

This clonotype appeared a few times. The rearrangement links TRBV20-1 to TRBJ2-7; 11 positions agree with TRBD2. The CDR3 loop spans 14 amino acids. Germline lookup yields CDR1 DFQATT and CDR2 SNEGSKA (reference sequence). J lost 3 bases, V lost 3 bases, and 4 bases had no gene match. The CDR3 coding sequence is TGCAGTGCTAGCCCACTAGCGGGAGTCTACGAGCAGTACTTC. Translation: CSASPLAGVYEQYF.

V is TRBV10-3 and J is TRBJ1-2; 10 bases are shared with TRBD1. This CDR3 is built from 16 residues. Germline loops: CDR1 ENHRY, CDR2 SYGVKD. V shed 2 bases and J 0 bases; nucleotides not matched to a gene: 3. Here the CDR3 DNA reads TGTGCCATCAGTGAGGGCGGACAGGGGGCTAACTATGGCTACACCTTC. Translated: CAISEGGQGANYGYTF.

This clonotype was detected only a few times. This chain connects TRBV20-1 to TRBJ2-7; the D is unclear. Trimming stripped 5 bases from V and 1 base from J, with 9 bases between. The CDR3 has 12 residues. Germline assignment: CDR1 DFQATT and CDR2 SNEGSKA (reference sequence). CDR3 DNA sequence: TGCAGTGCTGCCGATATTTCCTACGAGCAGTACTTC. This gives the protein CSAADISYEQYF.

This clonotype was found a few times. The CDR3 region is CASSPPGQGTSNEQFF. CDR3 sequence (DNA): TGTGCCAGCTCACCTCCGGGACAGGGTACGAGTAATGAGCAGTTCTTC. The chain uses TRBV18 and TRBJ2-1; 9 bases align to TRBD1. Germline CDR1 KGHSH, CDR2 LQKENI. The CDR3 length is 16 residues. The V segment lost 3 bases and the J segment 7 bases; nucleotides outside the gene matches: 10.

The chain carries TRBV30 and TRBJ2-7; perhaps TRBD2 as D (6 bases). This CDR3 is built from 13 residues. Trimming cost V 0 bases and J 11 bases, with 17 bases left between them. From germline, CDR1 is GTSNPN and CDR2 SVGIG (reference sequence). The CDR3 DNA reads TGTGCCTGGAGTGTATTCGGGGGACGCCGGGAGTACTTC. This sequence encodes CAWSVFGGRREYF.

In this sample, this clonotype turned up a few times. This rearrangement joins TRBV6-5 to TRBJ2-1, with D perhaps being TRBD1 or TRBD2 (6 bases each). The CDR3 is 15 amino acids. With 0 bases removed from V and 4 bases from J, the gap between germline ends came to 10 bases. Per germline, CDR1 MNHEY and CDR2 SVGAGI. CDR3 in DNA: TGTGCCAGCAGTTACTCGAGGGGGGCGTACAATGAGCAGTTCTTC. This gives the protein CASSYSRGAYNEQFF.

This clonotype was seen more than once but under ten times. The chain carries TRBV5-1 and TRBJ2-2; unclear D gene. Germline assignment: CDR1 SGHRS and CDR2 YFSETQ. CDR3 length: 13 amino acids. V lost 2 bases to trimming and J lost 7 bases, with 9 bases between them. This chain's CDR3 is CASSFASGGELFF. The CDR3 bases are TGCGCCAGCAGCTTTGCCTCGGGCGGGGAGCTGTTTTTT. The full variable domain, in which reference TRBV5-1 and TRBJ2-2 provide the parts outside the CDR3, is KAGVTQTPRYLIKTRGQQVTLSCSPISGHRSVSWYQQTPGQGLQFLFEYFSETQRNKGNFPGRFSGRQFSNSRSEMNVSTLELGDSALYLCASSFASGGELFFGEGSRLTVL.

The V and J genes are TRBV4-3 and TRBJ2-3, with 14 positions matching TRBD2. Germline CDR1 and CDR2: LGHNA and YSLEER. CDR3 length equals 17 residues. Germline trimming cut 0 bases from V and 5 bases from J; bases unmatched to any gene: 4. CDR3 bases: TGCGCCAGCAGCCAAGAGACTAGCGGGAGGGTTGAAGATACGCAGTATTTT. As protein: CASSQETSGRVEDTQYF.

The chain uses TRBV20-1 and TRBJ1-1; TRBD1 agrees at 11 bases. From germline, CDR1 is DFQATT and CDR2 SNEGSKA (reference sequence). The CDR3 is 16 residues long. V gave up 0 bases and J gave up 0 bases; unmatched junction bases: 3. CDR3: CSARDGTGGMNTEAFF. CDR3 DNA: TGCAGTGCTAGAGATGGGACAGGGGGTATGAACACTGAAGCTTTCTTT.

J is TRBJ1-2 and V is TRBV6-1; 9 bases are shared with TRBD1. After removal of 0 bases from V and 6 bases from J, the junction contained 8 bases not matched to a gene. Germline values: CDR1 MNHNS, CDR2 SASEGT. CDR3 length: 16 residues. CDR3 loop: CASSEAPGTGNDGYTF. In nucleotides, the CDR3 is TGTGCCAGCAGTGAAGCTCCCGGGACAGGGAATGATGGCTACACCTTC.

This clonotype was seen more than once but under ten times. The chain couples TRBV29-1 to TRBJ2-1; TRBD2 aligns across 7 bases. CDR3 length: 14 residues. Germline-derived CDR1 and CDR2 are SQVTM and ANQGSEA. Trimming took 4 bases from V and 7 from J; bases not matched to a gene: 10. CDR3 DNA sequence: TGCAGCGTTGGTGCAGGGCGGGAGTTGAATGAGCAGTTCTTC. Protein sequence: CSVGAGRELNEQFF.

This clonotype was detected only a few times. CDR3 in amino acids: CASSPGGGSAETQYF. The CDR3 DNA sequence: TGTGCCAGCAGCCCCGGGGGGGGATCGGCGGAGACCCAGTACTTC. The chain is built from TRBV4-2 and TRBJ2-5; 8 bases are shared with TRBD2. This CDR3 contains 15 residues. Per the germline V gene, CDR1 is LGHNA and CDR2 is YNFKEQ. Trimming took 4 bases from V and 5 from J; bases not matched to a gene: 9.